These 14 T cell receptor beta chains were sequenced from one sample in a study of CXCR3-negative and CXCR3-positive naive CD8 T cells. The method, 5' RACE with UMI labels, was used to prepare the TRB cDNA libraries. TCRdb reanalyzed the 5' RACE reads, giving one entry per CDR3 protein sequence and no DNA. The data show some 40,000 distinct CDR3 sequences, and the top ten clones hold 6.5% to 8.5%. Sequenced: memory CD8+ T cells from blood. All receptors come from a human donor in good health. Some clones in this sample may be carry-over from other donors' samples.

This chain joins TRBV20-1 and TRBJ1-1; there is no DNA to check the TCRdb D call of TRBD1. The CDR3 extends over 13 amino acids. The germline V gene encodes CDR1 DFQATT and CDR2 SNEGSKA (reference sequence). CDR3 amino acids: CSARDVQGWEAFF.

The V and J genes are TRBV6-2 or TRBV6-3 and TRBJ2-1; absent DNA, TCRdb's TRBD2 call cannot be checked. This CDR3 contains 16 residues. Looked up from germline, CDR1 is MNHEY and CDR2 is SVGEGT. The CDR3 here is CASSSLAGGDYNEQFF.

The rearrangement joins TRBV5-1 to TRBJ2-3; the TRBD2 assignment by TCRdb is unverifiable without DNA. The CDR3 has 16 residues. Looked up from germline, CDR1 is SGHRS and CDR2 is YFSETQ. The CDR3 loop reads CASSLAVSGETDTQYF.

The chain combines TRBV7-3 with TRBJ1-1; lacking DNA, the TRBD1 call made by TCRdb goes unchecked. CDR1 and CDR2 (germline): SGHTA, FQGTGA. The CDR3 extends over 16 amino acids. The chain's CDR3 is CASSLSLTGTNTEAFF.

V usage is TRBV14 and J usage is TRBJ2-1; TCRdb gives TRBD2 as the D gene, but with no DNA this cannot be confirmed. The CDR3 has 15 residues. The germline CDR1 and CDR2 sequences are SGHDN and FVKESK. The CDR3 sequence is CASSQVRLAGGEQFF.

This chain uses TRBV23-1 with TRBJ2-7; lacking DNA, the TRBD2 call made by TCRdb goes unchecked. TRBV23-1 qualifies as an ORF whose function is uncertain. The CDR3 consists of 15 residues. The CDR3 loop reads CASSQFRDSPYEQYF.

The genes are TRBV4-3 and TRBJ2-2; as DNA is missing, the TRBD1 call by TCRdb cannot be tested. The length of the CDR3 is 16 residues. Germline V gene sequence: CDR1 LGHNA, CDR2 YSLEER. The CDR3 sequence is CASSPDRDANTGELFF.

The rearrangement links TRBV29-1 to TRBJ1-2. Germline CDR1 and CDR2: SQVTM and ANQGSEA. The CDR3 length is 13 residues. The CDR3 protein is CSVPMDSNYGYTF.

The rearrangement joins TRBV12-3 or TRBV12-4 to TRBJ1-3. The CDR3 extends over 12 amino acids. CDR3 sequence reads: CASTTPFRTIYF.

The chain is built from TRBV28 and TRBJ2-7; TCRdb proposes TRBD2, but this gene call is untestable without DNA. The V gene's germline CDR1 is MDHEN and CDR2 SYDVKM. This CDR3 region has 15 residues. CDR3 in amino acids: CASSFRGTASYEQYF.

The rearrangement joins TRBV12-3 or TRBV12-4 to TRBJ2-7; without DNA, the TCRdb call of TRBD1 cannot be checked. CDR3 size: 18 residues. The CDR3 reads CASSLSPSGGAIFYEQYF.

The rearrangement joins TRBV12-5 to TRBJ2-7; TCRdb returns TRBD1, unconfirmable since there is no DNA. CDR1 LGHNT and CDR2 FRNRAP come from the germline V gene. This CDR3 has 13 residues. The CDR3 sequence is CASGFDRTYEQYF.

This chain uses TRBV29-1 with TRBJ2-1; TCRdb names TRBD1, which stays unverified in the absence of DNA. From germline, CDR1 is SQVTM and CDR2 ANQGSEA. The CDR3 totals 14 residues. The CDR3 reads CSATGQGAQNEQFF.

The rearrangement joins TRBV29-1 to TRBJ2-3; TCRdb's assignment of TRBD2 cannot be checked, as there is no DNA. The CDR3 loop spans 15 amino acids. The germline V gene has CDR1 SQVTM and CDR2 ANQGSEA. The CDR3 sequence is CSVPGLAGPTDTQYF.